The subject of this entry is one T cell receptor (beta chain). Its antigen is unidentified. Sequencing in the ViraFEST assay came after antigen-specific CD4+ T cells had been expanded with viral peptide pools, which were used to stimulate PBMC. Researchers isolated CD4+ T cells once about 11 days of culture had elapsed. Two-dose BNT162b2 or mRNA-1273 vaccination was given to participants. All vaccine recipients tested negative for nucleocapsid antibodies and had never contracted SARS-CoV-2 infection. With around 10 ug/ml peptides and around 9.6 IU/ml IL-2, a few million PBMC per well were cultured. Cultures had half their medium replaced with IL-2 medium on days 3 and 7. This specimen belongs to a study of vaccination effects on CD4 cells after COVID-19. Assay used: immunoSEQ multiplex PCR; TCRdb lists only in-frame clones, some missing. Among fewer than 25,000 clones listed, less than 75% were seen once.

The CDR3 runs 12 residues. From germline, CDR1 is MNHEY and CDR2 SVGAGI. Trimming left V 8 bases short and J 1 base short, with 6 bases between. The source of this sequence is a human donor who received a COVID-19 vaccine. The genes are TRBV6-5 and TRBJ2-1; unclear D gene. Sequenced material: CD4+ T cells from PBMCs cultured with SARS-CoV-2 spike peptides, taken after COVID-19 vaccination. The CDR3 protein is CASFYSYNEQFF. The DNA of the CDR3 is TGTGCCAGCTTCTATTCCTACAATGAGCAGTTCTTC.